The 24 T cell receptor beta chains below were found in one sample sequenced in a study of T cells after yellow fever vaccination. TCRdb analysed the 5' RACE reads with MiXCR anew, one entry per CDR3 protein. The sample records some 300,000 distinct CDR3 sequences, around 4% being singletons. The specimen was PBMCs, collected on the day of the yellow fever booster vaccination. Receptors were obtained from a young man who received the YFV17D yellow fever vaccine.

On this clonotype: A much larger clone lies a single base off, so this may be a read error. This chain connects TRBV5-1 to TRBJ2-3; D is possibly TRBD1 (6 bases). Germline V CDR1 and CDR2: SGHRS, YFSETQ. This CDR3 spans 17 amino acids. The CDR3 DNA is TGCGCCAGCGGCTTGGACCTCGGGACACTTTGGACAGATACGCAGTATTTT. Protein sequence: CASGLDLGTLWTDTQYF.

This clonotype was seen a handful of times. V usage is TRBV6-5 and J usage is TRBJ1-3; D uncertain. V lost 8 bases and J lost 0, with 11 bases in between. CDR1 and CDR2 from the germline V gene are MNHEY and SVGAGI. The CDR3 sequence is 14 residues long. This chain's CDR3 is CASAYRISGNTIYF. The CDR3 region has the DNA TGTGCCAGCGCCTACAGAATCTCTGGAAACACCATATATTTT.

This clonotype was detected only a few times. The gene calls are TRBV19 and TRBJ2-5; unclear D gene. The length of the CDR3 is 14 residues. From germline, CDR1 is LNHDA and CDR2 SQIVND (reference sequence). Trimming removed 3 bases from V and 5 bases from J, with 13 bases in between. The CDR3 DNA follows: TGTGCCAGTAGTATGGGCCTTCGCCGGGAGACCCAGTACTTC. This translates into CASSMGLRRETQYF.

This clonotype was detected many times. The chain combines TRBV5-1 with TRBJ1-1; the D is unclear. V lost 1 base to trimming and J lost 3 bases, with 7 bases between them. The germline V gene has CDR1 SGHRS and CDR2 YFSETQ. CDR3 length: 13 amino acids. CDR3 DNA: TGCGCCAGCAGCTTGAAAAGGGACACTGAAGCTTTCTTT. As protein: CASSLKRDTEAFF.

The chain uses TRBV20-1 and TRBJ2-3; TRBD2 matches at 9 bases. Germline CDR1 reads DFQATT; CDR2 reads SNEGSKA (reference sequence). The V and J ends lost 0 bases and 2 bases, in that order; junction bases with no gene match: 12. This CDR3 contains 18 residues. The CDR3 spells CSARDLFGSGGTTDTQYF. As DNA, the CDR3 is TGCAGTGCTAGAGATTTGTTCGGAAGCGGGGGGACCACAGATACGCAGTATTTT.

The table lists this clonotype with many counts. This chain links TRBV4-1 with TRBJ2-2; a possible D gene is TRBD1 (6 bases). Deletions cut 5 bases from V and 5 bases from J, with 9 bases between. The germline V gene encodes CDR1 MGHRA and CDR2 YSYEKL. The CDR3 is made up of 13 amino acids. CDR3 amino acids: CASSDQGTGELFF. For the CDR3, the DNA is TGCGCCAGCAGCGACCAGGGGACCGGGGAGCTGTTTTTT.

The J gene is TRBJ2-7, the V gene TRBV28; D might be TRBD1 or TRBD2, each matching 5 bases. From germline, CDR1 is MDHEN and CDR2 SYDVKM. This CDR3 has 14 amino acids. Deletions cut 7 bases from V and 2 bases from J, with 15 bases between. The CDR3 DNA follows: TGTGCCAGCATCTCCGGGACCGCCCCCTACGAGCAGTACGTC. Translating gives CASISGTAPYEQYV.

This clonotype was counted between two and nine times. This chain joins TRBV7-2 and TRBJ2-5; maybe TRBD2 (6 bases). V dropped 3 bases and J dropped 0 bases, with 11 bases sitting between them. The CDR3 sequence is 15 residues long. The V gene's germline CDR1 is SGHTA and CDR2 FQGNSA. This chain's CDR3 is CASSFYRDYQETQYF. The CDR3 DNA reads TGTGCCAGCAGCTTCTACCGGGACTACCAAGAGACCCAGTACTTC.

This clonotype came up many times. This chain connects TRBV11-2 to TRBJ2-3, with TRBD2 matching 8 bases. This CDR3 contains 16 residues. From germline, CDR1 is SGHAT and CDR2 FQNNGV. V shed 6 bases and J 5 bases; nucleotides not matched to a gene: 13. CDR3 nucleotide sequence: TGTGCCAGCAGGGTTGGGCGGGGGGTCCCTCTAGATACGCAGTATTTT. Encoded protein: CASRVGRGVPLDTQYF.

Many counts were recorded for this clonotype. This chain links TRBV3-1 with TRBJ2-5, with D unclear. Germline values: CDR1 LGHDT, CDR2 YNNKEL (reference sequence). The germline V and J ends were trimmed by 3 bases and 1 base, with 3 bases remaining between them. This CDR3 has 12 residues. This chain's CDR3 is CASSHVQETQYF. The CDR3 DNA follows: TGTGCCAGCAGCCATGTCCAAGAGACCCAGTACTTC.

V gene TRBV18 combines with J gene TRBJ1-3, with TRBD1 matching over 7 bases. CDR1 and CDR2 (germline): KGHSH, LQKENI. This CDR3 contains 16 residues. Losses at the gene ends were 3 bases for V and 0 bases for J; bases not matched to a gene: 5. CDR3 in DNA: TGTGCCAGCTCACCGAGGACAGGCCGCTCTGGAAACACCATATATTTT. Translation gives CASSPRTGRSGNTIYF.

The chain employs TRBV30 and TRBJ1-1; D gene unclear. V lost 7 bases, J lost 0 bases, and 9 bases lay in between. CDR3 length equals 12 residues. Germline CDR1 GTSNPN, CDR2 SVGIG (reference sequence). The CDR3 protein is CALFGVNTEAFF. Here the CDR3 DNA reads TGTGCCTTATTCGGGGTGAACACTGAAGCTTTCTTT. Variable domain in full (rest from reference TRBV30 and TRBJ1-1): SQTIHQWPATLVQPVGSPLSLECTVEGTSNPNLYWYRQAAGRGLQLLFYSVGIGQISSEVPQNLSASRPQDRQFILSSKKLLLSDSGFYLCALFGVNTEAFFGQGTRLTVV.

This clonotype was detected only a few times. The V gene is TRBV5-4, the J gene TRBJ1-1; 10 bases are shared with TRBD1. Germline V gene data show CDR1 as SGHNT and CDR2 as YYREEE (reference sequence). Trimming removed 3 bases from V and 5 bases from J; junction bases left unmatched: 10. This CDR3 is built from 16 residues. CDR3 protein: CASSSPFGTGETEAFF. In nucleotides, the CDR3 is TGTGCCAGCAGCTCTCCGTTCGGGACAGGGGAAACTGAAGCTTTCTTT.

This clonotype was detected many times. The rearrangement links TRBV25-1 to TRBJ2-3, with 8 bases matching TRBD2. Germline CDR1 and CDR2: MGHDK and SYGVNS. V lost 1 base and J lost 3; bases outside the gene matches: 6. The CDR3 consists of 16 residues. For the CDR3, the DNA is TGTGCCAGCAGTGAATCACGGCGGGGGGTAACAGATACGCAGTATTTT. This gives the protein CASSESRRGVTDTQYF.

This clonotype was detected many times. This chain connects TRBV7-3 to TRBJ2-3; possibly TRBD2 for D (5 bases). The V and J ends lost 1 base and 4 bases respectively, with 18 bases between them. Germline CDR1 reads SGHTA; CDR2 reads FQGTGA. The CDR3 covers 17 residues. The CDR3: CASSLKGRSSVPDTQYF. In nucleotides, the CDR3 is TGTGCCAGCAGCTTAAAAGGGAGAAGTTCAGTCCCAGATACGCAGTATTTT.

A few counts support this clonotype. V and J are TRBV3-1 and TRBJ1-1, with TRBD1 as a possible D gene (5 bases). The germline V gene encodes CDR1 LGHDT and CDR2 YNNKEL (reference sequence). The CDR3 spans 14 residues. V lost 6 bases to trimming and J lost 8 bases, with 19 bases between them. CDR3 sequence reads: CASSYRGTLGEAFF. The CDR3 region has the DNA TGTGCCAGCAGTTACCGCGGGACCCTGGGGGAAGCTTTCTTT.

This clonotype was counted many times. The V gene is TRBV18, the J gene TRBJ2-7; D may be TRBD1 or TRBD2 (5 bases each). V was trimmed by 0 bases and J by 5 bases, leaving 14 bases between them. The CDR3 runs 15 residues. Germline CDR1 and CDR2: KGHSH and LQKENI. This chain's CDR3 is CASSPPSHGDDEQYF. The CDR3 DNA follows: TGTGCCAGCTCACCACCGAGCCACGGGGACGACGAGCAGTACTTC.

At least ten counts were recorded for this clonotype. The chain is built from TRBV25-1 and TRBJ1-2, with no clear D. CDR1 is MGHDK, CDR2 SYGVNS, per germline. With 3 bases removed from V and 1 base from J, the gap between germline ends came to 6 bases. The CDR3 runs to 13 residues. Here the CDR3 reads CASSDWVNYGYTF. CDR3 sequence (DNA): TGTGCCAGCAGTGATTGGGTTAACTATGGCTACACCTTC.

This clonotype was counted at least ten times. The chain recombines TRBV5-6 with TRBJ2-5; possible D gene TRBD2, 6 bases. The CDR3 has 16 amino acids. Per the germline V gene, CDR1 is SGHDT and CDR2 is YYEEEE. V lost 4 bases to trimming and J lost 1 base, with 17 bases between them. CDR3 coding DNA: TGTGCCAGCAGCGCCGAAACGACTAGTTCCCAAGAGACCCAGTACTTC. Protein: CASSAETTSSQETQYF.

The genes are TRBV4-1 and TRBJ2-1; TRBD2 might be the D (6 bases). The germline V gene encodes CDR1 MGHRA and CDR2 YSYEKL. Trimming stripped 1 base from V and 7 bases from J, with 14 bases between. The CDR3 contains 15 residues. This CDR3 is CASSQVTGLLNEQFF. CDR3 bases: TGCGCCAGCAGCCAAGTGACGGGACTGCTAAATGAGCAGTTCTTC.

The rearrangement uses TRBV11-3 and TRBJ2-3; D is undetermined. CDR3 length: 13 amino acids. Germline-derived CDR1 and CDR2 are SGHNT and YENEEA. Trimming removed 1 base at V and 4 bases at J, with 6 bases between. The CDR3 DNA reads TGTGCCAGCAGCTTAGGGGATGCAGATACGCAGTATTTT. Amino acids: CASSLGDADTQYF.

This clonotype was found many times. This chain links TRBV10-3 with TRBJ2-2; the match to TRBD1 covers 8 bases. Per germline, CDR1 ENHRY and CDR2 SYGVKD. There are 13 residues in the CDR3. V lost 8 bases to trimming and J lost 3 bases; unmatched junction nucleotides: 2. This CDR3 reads CAIGQGDTGELFF. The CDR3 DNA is TGTGCCATCGGACAGGGAGACACCGGGGAGCTGTTTTTT.

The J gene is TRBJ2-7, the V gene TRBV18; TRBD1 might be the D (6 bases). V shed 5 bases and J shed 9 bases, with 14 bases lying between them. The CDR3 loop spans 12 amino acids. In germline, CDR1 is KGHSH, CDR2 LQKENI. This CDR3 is CASSSTGSLQYF. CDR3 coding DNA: TGTGCCAGCTCATCCACAGGGAGTCTGCAGTACTTC.

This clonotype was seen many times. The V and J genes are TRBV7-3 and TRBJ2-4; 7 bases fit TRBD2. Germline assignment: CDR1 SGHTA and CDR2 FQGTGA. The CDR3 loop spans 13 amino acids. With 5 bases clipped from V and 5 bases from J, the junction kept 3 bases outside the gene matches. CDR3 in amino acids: CASSRGGENIQYF. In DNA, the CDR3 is TGTGCCAGCAGCCGGGGAGGGGAAAACATTCAGTACTTC.